This is a list of T cell receptor beta chains from one sample in a study of HIV-infected patients and healthy controls. TCRdb called the 5' RACE reads again in MiXCR, with one record for every CDR3 protein. There are around 64,000 distinct CDR3 sequences in the sample; approximately 15% occur only once, and approximately 6% lies in the top ten. Sequenced material: CD4+ T cells from blood. These receptors were taken from a human donor in good health. Each CDR3 is given with its conserved first and last residue. Fields, in order: clone size, D gene, V gene, J gene, CDR3 protein, CDR3 DNA. D genes are given only for firm matches. Only some rows state a clone size, as once, few, many or a class for expanded clones.

many	NA	TRBV28	TRBJ2-3	CASSGPGRDTQYF	TGTGCCAGCAGCGGTCCCGGGAGAGATACGCAGTATTTT
few	TRBD1	TRBV19	TRBJ2-7	CASSTRGQGDFEQYF	TGTGCCAGTAGTACCAGGGGACAGGGGGATTTCGAGCAGTACTTC
few	NA	TRBV2	TRBJ1-1	CASSVQGNTEAFF	TGTGCCAGCAGTGTTCAGGGGAACACTGAAGCTTTCTTT
NA	NA	TRBV14	TRBJ1-6	CASSQGGESPLHF	TGTGCCAGCAGCCAAGGGGGCGAATCACCCCTCCACTTT
many	TRBD2	TRBV7-2	TRBJ2-3	CASSLASSGRADTQYF	TGTGCCAGCAGCTTAGCGTCTAGCGGGAGGGCCGATACGCAGTATTTT
NA	TRBD1	TRBV7-9	TRBJ2-7	CASSFDPRDRDSAYEQYF	TGTGCCAGCAGCTTCGACCCCCGGGACCGGGACAGTGCCTACGAGCAGTACTTC
NA	NA	TRBV12-3/TRBV12-4	TRBJ2-3	CASSFPAVNTQYF	TGTGCCAGCAGTTTTCCGGCCGTTAATACGCAGTATTTT
many	NA	TRBV27	TRBJ2-1	CASRRSRQGAYNEQFF	TGTGCCAGCAGACGGAGTCGTCAGGGCGCCTACAATGAGCAGTTCTTC
NA	NA	TRBV25-1	TRBJ2-5	CASSEYLGQRETQYF	TGTGCCAGCAGTGAATACCTAGGACAGCGAGAGACCCAGTACTTC
NA	NA	TRBV7-2	TRBJ1-5	CASSGGGNQPQHF	TGTGCCAGCAGCGGTGGCGGCAATCAGCCCCAGCATTTT
NA	NA	TRBV7-2	TRBJ2-3	CASSHKSQGSTDTQYF	TGTGCCAGCAGCCACAAATCGCAGGGGAGCACAGATACGCAGTATTTT
NA	NA	TRBV12-3/TRBV12-4	TRBJ2-5	CSSSLRRRAQETQYF	TGTTCCAGCAGTTTAAGGCGAAGGGCCCAAGAGACCCAGTACTTC
many	TRBD1	TRBV2	TRBJ2-7	CASGAGTAYEQYF	TGTGCCAGCGGCGCCGGGACAGCCTACGAGCAGTACTTC
few	NA	TRBV7-9	TRBJ2-1	CASSYQVGGPRRYSYNEQFF	TGTGCCAGCAGCTACCAAGTGGGAGGACCTCGCAGATACTCCTACAATGAGCAGTTCTTC
few	TRBD2	TRBV7-7	TRBJ2-1	CASSASGKHNEQFF	TGTGCTAGCAGCGCTAGCGGGAAGCACAATGAGCAGTTCTTC
NA	TRBD2	TRBV24-1	TRBJ2-2	CATASGGAGELFF	TGTGCCACCGCATCGGGAGGAGCCGGGGAGCTGTTTTTT
NA	TRBD2	TRBV11-2	TRBJ2-1	CASSLNPSSGYNEQFF	TGTGCCAGCAGCTTGAACCCCAGTAGCGGGTACAATGAGCAGTTCTTC
many	NA	TRBV20-1	TRBJ1-5	CSASGGLQPQHF	TGCAGTGCCTCCGGGGGGCTTCAGCCCCAGCATTTT
few	NA	TRBV11-2	TRBJ1-6	CASSGLNSENSPLHF	TGTGCCAGCAGCGGCCTAAACTCCGAAAATTCACCCCTCCACTTT
few	NA	TRBV20-1	TRBJ2-1	CSARAFDGGGNEQFF	TGCAGTGCTAGAGCGTTCGACGGGGGTGGCAATGAGCAGTTCTTC
few	TRBD2	TRBV7-2	TRBJ2-7	CASSSRLAARSSYEQYF	TGTGCCAGCAGTTCCCGACTAGCCGCTAGGAGCTCCTACGAGCAGTACTTC
few	NA	TRBV29-1	TRBJ2-6	CSVTGGAGANVLTF	TGCAGCGTCACCGGGGGAGCTGGGGCCAACGTCCTGACTTTC
NA	NA	TRBV2	TRBJ1-2	CASSTTALYGYTF	TGTGCCAGCAGTACGACAGCCCTCTATGGCTACACCTTC
NA	NA	TRBV7-2	TRBJ1-2	CASSPRDGSRLSYGYTF	TGTGCCAGCAGCCCCAGGGACGGAAGCCGGCTTAGCTATGGCTACACCTTC
NA	TRBD2	TRBV6-5	TRBJ2-1	CASSSLTSGIYPEQFF	TGTGCCAGCAGTTCCCTAACTAGCGGGATATACCCTGAGCAGTTCTTC